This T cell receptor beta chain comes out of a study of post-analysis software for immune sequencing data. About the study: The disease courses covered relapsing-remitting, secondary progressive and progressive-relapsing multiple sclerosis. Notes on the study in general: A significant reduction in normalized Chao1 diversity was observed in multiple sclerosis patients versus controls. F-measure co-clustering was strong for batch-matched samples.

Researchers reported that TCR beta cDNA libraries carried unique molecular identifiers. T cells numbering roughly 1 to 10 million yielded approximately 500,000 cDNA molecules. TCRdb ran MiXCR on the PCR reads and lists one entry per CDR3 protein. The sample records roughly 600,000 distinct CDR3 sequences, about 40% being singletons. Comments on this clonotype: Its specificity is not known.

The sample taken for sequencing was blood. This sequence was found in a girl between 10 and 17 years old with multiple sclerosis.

CDR3 bases: TGCGCCAGCAGCTGGTCGGACATCGGCTATGGCTACACCTTC. This translates into CASSWSDIGYGYTF. The J gene is TRBJ1-2, the V gene TRBV5-1, with D tentatively TRBD1 (5 bases). Per germline, CDR1 SGHRS and CDR2 YFSETQ. Trimming stripped 3 bases from V and 4 bases from J, with 13 bases between. This CDR3 region has 14 residues.